These 7 T cell receptor beta chains were all obtained from the same sample, sequenced in a study of blood T cells in healthy people across ages. The authors ran a second PCR of about 7 to 11 cycles using a sample-barcoded 5' primer and a J-beta primer mix. MiXCR was run by TCRdb on the 5' RACE reads, yielding one entry per CDR3 protein. Among 600,000 to 800,000 distinct CDR3 sequences listed, approximately 52% were seen once. Sequencing input: blood. The origin of the receptors is a woman older than 75 in good health.

This clonotype was found many times. The rearrangement uses TRBV25-1 and TRBJ2-5; maybe TRBD1 (5 bases). Per the germline V gene, CDR1 is MGHDK and CDR2 is SYGVNS. The CDR3 consists of 12 residues. Trimming left V 4 bases short and J 12 bases short, with 15 bases between. CDR3 nucleotides: TGTGCCAGCAGTGTCGTTGGGGCAGGGAAGTACTTC. It is translated as CASSVVGAGKYF.

The genes are TRBV7-2 and TRBJ1-2, with TRBD1 as a possible D gene (5 bases). Per the germline V gene, CDR1 is SGHTA and CDR2 is FQGNSA. Deletions cut 5 bases from V and 4 bases from J, with 17 bases between. The CDR3 sequence is 15 residues long. CDR3 in DNA: TGTGCCAGCAGCCCACCAGGGAGATCTGGCTATGGCTACACCTTC. Translation: CASSPPGRSGYGYTF. Combining the CDR3 with reference TRBV7-2 and TRBJ1-2 gives the whole variable domain GAGVSQSPSNKVTEKGKDVELRCDPISGHTALYWYRQSLGQGLEFLIYFQGNSAPDKSGLPSDRFSAERTGGSVSTLTIQRTQQEDSAVYLCASSPPGRSGYGYTFGSGTRLTVV.

This clonotype appeared many times. The chain recombines TRBV3-1 with TRBJ2-5, with TRBD1 matching over 8 bases. The CDR3 is made up of 15 amino acids. Per the germline V gene, CDR1 is LGHDT and CDR2 is YNNKEL (reference sequence). With V trimmed by 1 base and J by 0 bases, 1 base remained unmatched. CDR3: CASSQGDRYQETQYF. The CDR3 region has the DNA TGTGCCAGCAGCCAAGGGGACAGGTACCAAGAGACCCAGTACTTC.

Note on this clonotype: One end of the junction varies from germline; a read error may be responsible. The chain has TRBV7-2 and TRBJ2-1; possibly TRBD2 for D (5 bases). Germline assignment: CDR1 SGHTA and CDR2 FQGNSA. This CDR3 contains 15 residues. CDR3 region: CASNLSTGSYNEQFF. The CDR3 coding sequence is TGTGCCAGCAACTTATCGACTGGGAGCTACAATGAGCAGTTCTTC. Combining the CDR3 with reference TRBV7-2 and TRBJ2-1 gives the whole variable domain GAGVSQSPSNKVTEKGKDVELRCDPISGHTALYWYRQSLGQGLEFLIYFQGNSAPDKSGLPSDRFSAERTGGSVSTLTIQRTQQEDSAVYLCASNLSTGSYNEQFFGPGTRLTVL.

This clonotype has just a few counts. Given a much more abundant clone one base away, this may be a read error. The chain carries TRBV20-1 and TRBJ2-1, with 7 bases identical to TRBD1. CDR3 length: 12 amino acids. The germline CDR1 and CDR2 sequences are DFQATT and SNEGSKA (reference sequence). V was clipped by 6 bases and J by 13 bases; unmatched bases: 12. CDR3 sequence reads: CSAGTDQETQFF. The DNA for the CDR3 is TGCAGTGCCGGGACAGACCAAGAGACCCAGTTCTTC.

The chain is built from TRBV12-3 or TRBV12-4 and TRBJ1-1; no clear D gene. Trimming left V 5 bases short and J 5 bases short, with 6 bases between. This CDR3 region has 11 residues. This chain's CDR3 is CASSPKTEAFF. CDR3 sequence (DNA): TGTGCCAGCAGTCCGAAGACTGAAGCTTTCTTT.

About this clonotype itself: This sequence may be a read error, since a much larger clone differs from it by one base. The V gene is TRBV20-1, the J gene TRBJ2-5; no firm D call. Germline CDR1 is DFQATT and CDR2 is SNEGSKA (reference sequence). This CDR3 contains 11 residues. Trimming took off 3 bases at V and 4 bases at J, with 6 bases between the two ends. The chain's CDR3 is CSASVVETQYF. The CDR3 DNA is TGCAGTGCTAGTGTGGTAGAGACCCAGTACTTC.